These T cell receptor beta chains were read from a single sample in a study of blood T cell repertoires in COVID-19. Profiling relied on immunoSEQ multiplex PCR, and the TCRdb table lists in-frame clones only, not all of them. The profile shows approximately 220,000 clones, roughly 90% of them singletons. The sequenced sample was PBMCs or T cells enriched from blood (not recorded which). The origin of the receptors is a woman in her twenties or thirties with acute COVID-19. CDR3s include the opening cysteine and the closing phenylalanine or tryptophan. A D gene is named only where the DNA matches it firmly. The size entry is marked missing in some rows and otherwise reads once, few, many or a size class.

abundance | j_gene | d_gene | v_gene | CDR3aa | CDR3nt
- | TRBJ1-5 | TRBD1 | TRBV30 | CAWTSDRGESQPQHF | TGTGCCTGGACCTCCGACAGGGGAGAAAGTCAGCCCCAGCATTTT
- | TRBJ1-6 | TRBD1 | TRBV28 | CASSFLGGTGGSYNSPLHF | TGTGCCAGCAGTTTCCTCGGCGGGACAGGGGGGTCCTATAATTCACCCCTCCACTTT
- | TRBJ1-5 | TRBD1 | TRBV6-1 | CASSELDRLNQPQHF | TGTGCCAGCAGTGAATTGGACAGGCTCAATCAGCCCCAGCATTTT
once | TRBJ1-4 | TRBD1 | TRBV7-2 | CASSPTGTGRNEKLFF | TGTGCCAGCAGCCCCACGGGGACAGGGAGAAATGAAAAACTGTTTTTT
- | TRBJ1-1 | - | TRBV28 | CASKLEESLHAFF | TGTGCCAGCAAACTAGAGGAATCCCTCCACGCTTTCTTT
- | TRBJ1-6 | TRBD1 | TRBV5-6 | CASSSPNDRGSSPLHF | TGTGCCAGCAGCTCACCCAACGACAGGGGGAGTTCACCCCTCCACTTT
- | TRBJ1-4 | - | TRBV5-1 | CASSFEGLRTTNEKLFF | TGCGCCAGCAGCTTCGAGGGTTTAAGGACAACTAATGAAAAACTGTTTTTT
- | TRBJ2-5 | TRBD1 | TRBV11-2 | CASSSKTGVETQYF | TGTGCCAGCAGCTCCAAGACAGGGGTAGAGACCCAGTACTTC
- | TRBJ1-2 | - | TRBV5-6 | CASSSPDGGGYTF | TGTGCCAGCAGCTCGCCGGATGGAGGTGGCTACACCTTC
once | TRBJ1-5 | TRBD1 | TRBV10-1 | CASREGACQPQHF | TGCGCCAGCAGGGAGGGGGCTTGTCAGCCCCAGCATTTT
- | TRBJ1-2 | - | TRBV30 | CAWSPDVGARGYTF | TGTGCCTGGAGTCCGGACGTTGGGGCGCGTGGCTACACCTTC
- | TRBJ2-2 | TRBD1 | TRBV19 | CASNGQGERELFF | TGTGCCAGTAACGGACAGGGGGAGCGGGAGCTGTTTTTT
- | TRBJ1-3 | - | TRBV5-1 | CASSPDSSSGNTIYF | TGCGCCAGCAGCCCGGACAGTTCCTCTGGAAACACCATATATTTT
- | TRBJ2-1 | TRBD2 | TRBV6-5 | CANREGNEQFF | TGTGCCAATAGGGAGGGGAATGAGCAGTTCTTC
once | TRBJ1-1 | - | TRBV5-4 | CASSLAGGTTEAFF | TGTGCCAGCAGCTTGGCTGGGGGGACCACTGAAGCTTTCTTT
- | TRBJ2-7 | - | TRBV15 | CATSRSGISYEQYF | TGTGCCACCAGCCGGTCAGGGATATCCTACGAGCAGTACTTC
- | TRBJ2-7 | - | TRBV18 | CASSPLAGEQYF | TGTGCCAGCTCACCACTGGCTGGTGAGCAGTACTTC